This TCR beta chain was recorded in a study of blood T cells in healthy people across ages. Study-wide findings and caveats: Unsorted PBMCs ruled out conclusive naive versus antigen-experienced comparison.

Regarding this clonotype: No antigen is known for it.

A sample-barcoded 5' primer and a J-beta primer mix were used in a second PCR of about 7 to 12 cycles. TCRdb used MiXCR to reprocess the 5' RACE reads, holding one entry per CDR3 protein. The table shows 1.5 million to 2 million distinct CDR3 sequences, with about two fifths occurring only once. V was cut by 6 bases and J by 13 bases, with 25 bases left in between. This CDR3 has 15 amino acids. Per germline, CDR1 SNHLY and CDR2 FYNNEI. Aged about 6 to 100, donors were systemically healthy Caucasians from Russia. The V call is TRBV2, the J call TRBJ2-4; D may correspond to TRBD1 or TRBD2 (5 bases each). The receptor comes from a human donor in good health. Source material: blood. This CDR3 reads CASSLNRGRGVWQYF. The CDR3 coding sequence is TGTGCCAGCAGCCTGAACCGGGGAAGGGGTGTTTGGCAGTACTTC.